This TCR beta chain was captured by sequencing in a study of beta chain features in type 1 diabetes. Whole-study findings and limits: VDJ junctions in type 1 diabetes patients carried more deletions and fewer insertions. Possibly, sequencing cDNA over-represented cells that had high TCR expression levels. Equally in patients and controls, shorter templates might have been favored by PCR. Researchers report that Type 1 diabetes patients had moderately but significantly shorter TCRB CDR3s across all four CD4+ subsets.

The J segment lost 2 bases and the V segment lost 6 bases, leaving 3 bases of the junction unmatched. Per germline, CDR1 MNHEY and CDR2 SVGAGI. This CDR3 contains 14 residues. Reverse transcribing all isolated RNA meant expressed TCRB transcripts were sequenced. Sequencing was performed with immunoSEQ multiplex PCR; in TCRdb, only in-frame clones are kept and a portion is missing. The sample holds under 300,000 clones; around 20% are singletons and the top ten take 0.028%. As regards this clone: Its antigen remains unknown.

The sequencing sample was made of naive CD4+ T cells from blood. The TCR originated in a woman in her thirties or forties with type 1 diabetes. The rearrangement links TRBV6-5 to TRBJ2-1; 8 bases agree with TRBD2. This CDR3 reads CASSLGLAYNEQFF. CDR3 in DNA: TGTGCCAGCAGCTTGGGACTAGCCTACAATGAGCAGTTCTTC.